This T cell receptor (beta chain) was observed in a study of control samples from healthy donors and cancer patients. Sequencing was performed with immunoSEQ multiplex PCR; in TCRdb, only in-frame clones are kept and a portion is missing. The profile covers about 150,000 clones, with approximately 94% appearing a single time and approximately 6% taken by the ten largest. This clone was picked up one time. The germline CDR1 and CDR2 sequences are PRHDT and FYEKMQ (reference sequence). This CDR3 comprises 15 residues. Trimming stripped 4 bases from V and 2 bases from J, with 15 bases between. Specimen: blood. The sequence was collected from a man aged 35 to 55 in good health. The chain couples TRBV13 to TRBJ2-7; D possibly matches TRBD1 or TRBD2 (5 bases each). CDR3 DNA sequence: TGTGCCAGCAGCTCGGTCCGGGACGGAGCCTACGAGCAGTACTTC. Its protein is CASSSVRDGAYEQYF. The whole variable domain, filled in from reference TRBV13 and TRBJ2-7, reads AAGVIQSPRHLIKEKRETATLKCYPIPRHDTVYWYQQGPGQDPQFLISFYEKMQSDKGSIPDRFSAQQFSDYHSELNMSSLELGDSALYFCASSSVRDGAYEQYFGPGTRLTVT.